The entry below describes one T cell receptor (beta chain). The target antigen is unknown. The data were taken from a study of OX40 agonist ivuxolimab in advanced cancers. Study as a whole: While on treatment, patients had intravenous ivuxolimab at 0.01 to 10 mg/kg every 2 weeks.

Repertoires were generated with immunoSEQ multiplex PCR, while TCRdb's copy carries only in-frame clones and drops some. The sample carries over 60,000 clones, approximately 81% recorded once. Germline loops: CDR1 SGHTA, CDR2 FQGTGA. Trimming removed 2 bases at V and 10 bases at J, with 15 bases between. The CDR3 consists of 15 residues. It was autoimmune disease history or systemic immunosuppression that excluded patients. Findings of the study overall: The average count of expanded clones was higher among CD8+ T cells than among CD4+.

The sequence came from an adult with an advanced solid tumor such as melanoma, head and neck, liver or kidney cancer. This chain links TRBV7-3 with TRBJ1-6, with D perhaps TRBD1 (5 bases). The source was CD4+ or CD8+ T cells sorted from blood, collected in a trial of the OX40 agonist ivuxolimab. The CDR3 here is CASSLSGGNGSPLHF. The DNA of the CDR3 is TGTGCCAGCAGCTTATCCGGGGGTAACGGATCACCCCTCCACTTT. Supplemented by reference TRBV7-3 and TRBJ1-6, the full variable domain reads GAGVSQTPSNKVTEKGKYVELRCDPISGHTALYWYRQSLGQGPEFLIYFQGTGAADDSGLPNDRFFAVRPEGSVSTLKIQRTERGDSAVYLCASSLSGGNGSPLHFGNGTRLTVT.